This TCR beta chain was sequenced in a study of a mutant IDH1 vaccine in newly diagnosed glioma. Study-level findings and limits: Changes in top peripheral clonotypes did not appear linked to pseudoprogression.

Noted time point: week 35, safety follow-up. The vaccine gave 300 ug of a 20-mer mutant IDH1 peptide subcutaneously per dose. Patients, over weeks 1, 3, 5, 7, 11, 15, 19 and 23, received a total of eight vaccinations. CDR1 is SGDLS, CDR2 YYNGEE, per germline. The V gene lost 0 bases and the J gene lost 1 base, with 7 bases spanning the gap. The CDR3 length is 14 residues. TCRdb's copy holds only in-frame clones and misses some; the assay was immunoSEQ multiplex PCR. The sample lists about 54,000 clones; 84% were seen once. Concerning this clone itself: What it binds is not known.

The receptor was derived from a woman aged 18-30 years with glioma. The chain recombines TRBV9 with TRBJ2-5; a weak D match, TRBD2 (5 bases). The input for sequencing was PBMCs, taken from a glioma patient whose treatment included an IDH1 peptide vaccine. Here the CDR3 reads CASSVGRAQETQYF. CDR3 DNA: TGTGCCAGCAGCGTAGGGCGGGCCCAAGAGACCCAGTACTTC.